This T cell receptor beta chain was retrieved from a study of blood T cell repertoires in COVID-19. In the study overall: Researchers got acute and convalescent COVID-19 samples from the United States, Italy and Spain.

Here immunoSEQ multiplex PCR was the method, and the copy in TCRdb shows in-frame clones only, minus some. The sample consists of under 80,000 clones, approximately 87% of them appearing once. This CDR3 contains 12 residues. The V gene's germline CDR1 is DFQATT and CDR2 SNEGSKA (reference sequence). Trimming cost V 6 bases and J 7 bases, with 16 bases left between them. The V call is TRBV20-1, the J call TRBJ2-7; tentatively, D is TRBD1 (6 bases). The receptor's source is a man of 80 years or more in a cohort sampled during active COVID-19. Sequencing input: peripheral blood. CDR3 nucleotide sequence: TGCAGTGCGAGTCCCGGGACACAAGAGCAGTACTTC. Encoded protein: CSASPGTQEQYF.